Included here is one TCR beta chain sequence, with context. Its antigen remains undetermined. Qualities for individual bases were not recorded, and no much larger clone is one base off. The data are from a study of response to subunit inactivated influenza vaccine (dated by TCRdb to the late 2010s). Turning to the overall study: Deep quantitative profiling of the T cell receptor repertoire was used in the study to follow responses to a trivalent subunit inactivated influenza vaccine. Overall study results and their limits: The authors suggested that each seasonal influenza vaccination may recruit only a limited number of new T cells.

Libraries were constructed by RT-PCR. Sequencing was performed on an Illumina HiSeq 2500. TCRdb reanalyzed the raw reads on its own, using fastp at Q25 for trimming and MiXCR for clone calling, and kept in-frame beta chains. Entries that share a CDR3 protein sequence are merged under the most common genes and DNA. This sample holds under 550,000 distinct CDR3 sequences; approximately 7.7% were observed only once. 13% of the sample comes from the top ten. V lost 6 bases and J lost 6 bases; the stretch between them is 11 bases long. From the cysteine up to the phenylalanine, the CDR3 has a length of 12 residues. Here the CDR3 DNA is all that survives: 36 bases in frame from base 1. Via the germline V gene (reference sequence), CDR1 is DFQATT and CDR2 SNEGSKA.

The sequencing used PBMCs from blood, collected 23 months after vaccination. The chain employs TRBV20-1 and TRBJ2-2, with an unclear D gene assignment. This receptor was taken from a man in his fifties or sixties who received an inactivated influenza vaccine. Donor details come from another sample of the same person, matched by shared clones. The sequenced DNA: TGCAGTGCGATTCAGTGGGCCGGGGAGCTGTTTTTT. This sequence encodes CSAIQWAGELFF.